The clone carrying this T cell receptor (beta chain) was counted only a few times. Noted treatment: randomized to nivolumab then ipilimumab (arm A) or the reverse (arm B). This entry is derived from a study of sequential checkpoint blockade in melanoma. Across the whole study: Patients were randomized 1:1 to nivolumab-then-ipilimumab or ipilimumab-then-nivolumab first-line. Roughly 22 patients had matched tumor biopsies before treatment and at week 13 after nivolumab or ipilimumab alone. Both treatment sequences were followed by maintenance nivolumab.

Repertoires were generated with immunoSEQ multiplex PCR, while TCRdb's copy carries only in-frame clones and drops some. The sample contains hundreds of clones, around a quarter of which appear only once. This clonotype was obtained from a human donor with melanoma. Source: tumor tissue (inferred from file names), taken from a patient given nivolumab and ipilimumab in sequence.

The CDR3 coding sequence is TGTGCCAGCAGTCCCGGGACTAGCCACGGGACCCAGTACTTC. Translated: CASSPGTSHGTQYF. V gene TRBV6-8 combines with J gene TRBJ2-5, with 9 bases matching TRBD2. Per the germline V gene, CDR1 is MNHGY and CDR2 is SAAAGT. The CDR3 runs to 14 residues. With V trimmed by 5 bases and J by 7 bases, 8 bases remained unmatched.